This T cell receptor (beta chain) was found in a study of long-term antiretroviral therapy in people with HIV (dated by TCRdb to 2021 to 2024). Regarding the study in general: The earliest samples were collected about a decade before the 2015 WHO recommendation for immediate ART, when ART was typically delayed until CD4 counts fell. Among the approximately 27 participants with HIV, about a dozen were female. A retrospective serial study tested whether changes in peripheral blood TRB repertoire composition and diversity were associated with ART initiation and durable HIV suppression. No cross-contamination during QIAcube processing was shown when test extractions of a monoclonal T-cell line were performed alongside 33 polyclonal samples. A total of 150 to 200 cryopreserved PBMC samples came from a few dozen adults with confirmed HIV infection and were collected serially over a mean of roughly 6 years (range 1-12).

Trimming removed 0 bases from V and 7 bases from J; the gene matches leave 5 bases unexplained. From the cysteine up to the phenylalanine, the CDR3 has a length of 15 residues. Of all the DNA, just the CDR3 is kept, 45 bases in frame from base 1. CDR1 is given as LGHNA and CDR2 as YNFKEQ, both from the germline V gene. General findings and caveats noted by the study authors: A significant increase in TRB diversity was found to be associated with ART initiation, although TRB diversity was observed to remain significantly below that of transplant donor controls even after long-term ART. Compared with controls, HIV repertoires had narrower CDR3 length ranges, and the network structure pointed to an antigen-experienced repertoire that shifted only slightly toward naive after ART. Because cell numbers in pre-ART samples were limited, unsorted PBMC were profiled instead of sorted CD4+ and CD8+ T cells. No data were available on ART adherence, viral resistance or therapy changes, limiting inferences about post-ART repertoire changes. The repertoire was dominated across all time points by expanded TRB clones identified before ART initiation, although this dominance was seen to fluctuate and to decrease in many PLHIV after ART. Limited PBMC availability meant only the TCR beta chain was sequenced, without alpha chain pairing. Samples dated from the mid-2000s to the late 2010s, and the ART regimens used may be less effective than current ones.

Inclusion was restricted to participants for whom at least one PBMC sample before ART initiation and at least two post-ART samples were available. Every participant with HIV received treatment in the United States of America. Before DNA extraction, cryopreserved samples containing about 0.95-10 million PBMC were thawed and washed. At the time of the earliest PBMC sample, participants with HIV were aged between roughly 23 and 60 years. PBMC samples from each participant spanned 1-4 timepoints before ART initiation and 2-8 timepoints after ART initiation, with a median of 7 samples. Serial HIV viral load, CD4+ T-cell count, ART history and demographic data were obtained for every participant. Genomic DNA was extracted from unsorted PBMC with a Qiagen kit on a QIAcube, processed in batches of 12 samples. A remark on this clone: The clone's antigen remains unknown. No base-level quality is on record; no much larger clone is a single base apart.

The immunoSEQ hsTCRB v3.0 assay was used at survey level resolution for TRB variable region sequencing. The target sequencing depth for TRB was roughly 35,000-55,000 T-cell genomes per sample. Pooled TRB libraries were sequenced on an Illumina MiSeq with a v3 150-cycle kit. As for the original processing: Analysis of repertoires was carried out in R inside a reproducible Nextflow workflow spanning QC, data transformation and analysis. Custom analyses were implemented in LymphoSeq2, an R package for AIRR-Seq data exploration. After excluding a few samples that yielded fewer than 5000 total TRB sequences, approximately 180 HIV repertoires remained for analysis. Among the 180 to 200 retained HIV repertoires, 55 to 65 were collected before ART initiation and some 130 were collected after ART initiation. Each repertoire was downsampled to 5000 TRB nucleotide sequences, and summary statistics were averaged across 100 downsampling iterations. Only TRB sequences with CDR3 regions of at least seven amino acids were retained for analysis. Diversity was assessed using a clonality score derived from Shannon entropy and using the Gini coefficient. Repertoire networks linked the top 5000 CDR3 amino acid sequences whenever two sequences differed by an edit distance of one. GLIPH2 predicted antigen specificity groups and MHC restriction for TRB CDR3 amino acid sequences. CDR3 amino acid sequences were matched against VDJdb and McPAS-TCR to flag known CMV, EBV, HIV or tissue antigen associations. Pre-ART, post-ART and control groups were compared with Wilcoxon signed-rank tests and Holm-Bonferroni correction. As stored in TCRdb, this immuneACCESS dataset retains in-frame rearrangements with V and J assigned. A fraction of the clones does not appear; measured against another copy, unresolved V genes explain less than half of the discrepancy, and the remainder lacks a known reason. V and J calls plus clone size are reproduced from that table; the DNA served to infer D and trimming. This sample lists 10,000 to 11,000 clones; roughly four fifths were detected once. The ten largest clones capture 18% of the sample.

The sequence joins TRBV4-2 to TRBJ2-3, with 9 bases in between that match TRBD1. This TCR was sampled from a middle-aged man with HIV. The sample was unsorted PBMCs, taken 1.8 years after starting antiretroviral therapy. In nucleotide form, the sequence is TGTGCCAGCAGCCAAGAGGGACAGGGTCTAAATACGCAGTATTTT. Translated, it reads CASSQEGQGLNTQYF.